One and the same sample provided the 26 T cell receptor beta chains below, sequenced in a study of blood T cell repertoires in COVID-19. The table came from immunoSEQ multiplex PCR; TCRdb's copy has only in-frame clones and leaves some out. Counted here are 65,000 to 70,000 clones, about 82% occurring once; the ten biggest clones make up over 4%. Material for sequencing was peripheral blood. Every receptor here comes from a man aged 45-65 years with acute or convalescent COVID-19.

This chain links TRBV5-1 with TRBJ1-1; 10 bases match TRBD1. Germline-derived CDR1 and CDR2 are SGHRS and YFSETQ. V trimming: 4 bases; J trimming: 5 bases; junction bases outside the gene matches: 8. This CDR3 contains 15 residues. CDR3 in DNA: TGCGCCAGCAGCAAACCGGACAGGGGGAATACTGAAGCTTTCTTT. Its translation: CASSKPDRGNTEAFF. Full variable domain (rest looked up from reference TRBV5-1 and TRBJ1-1): KAGVTQTPRYLIKTRGQQVTLSCSPISGHRSVSWYQQTPGQGLQFLFEYFSETQRNKGNFPGRFSGRQFSNSRSEMNVSTLELGDSALYLCASSKPDRGNTEAFFGQGTRLTVV.

The rearrangement joins TRBV6-6 to TRBJ1-3; D is uncertain. This CDR3 spans 14 amino acids. Between the trimmed V and J ends, which lost 0 bases and 1 base, there was a span of 4 bases. Germline CDR1 is MNHNY and CDR2 is SVGAGI (reference sequence). The CDR3 sequence is CASSYSRSGNTIYF. In DNA form, the CDR3 reads TGTGCCAGCAGTTACTCTAGATCTGGAAACACCATATATTTT.

In this sample, this clone turned up once. The chain combines TRBV3-1 (or the pseudogene TRBV3-2) with TRBJ1-5, with a weak D call TRBD1 (5 bases). CDR3 length: 15 amino acids. V shed 0 bases and J shed 4 bases, with 10 bases lying between them. The germline CDR1 and CDR2 sequences are LGHDT and YNNKEL (reference sequence). CDR3 in DNA: TGTGCCAGCAGCCAAGATTGGGGGGTAAATCAGCCCCAGCATTTT. It translates to CASSQDWGVNQPQHF.

CDR3 loop: CASSSNRVGNTEAFF. The CDR3, as DNA: TGCGCCAGCAGCTCAAACAGGGTTGGCAACACTGAAGCTTTCTTT. The chain employs TRBV5-1 and TRBJ1-1; possible D gene TRBD1, 6 bases. V was pared by 3 bases and J by 2 bases, with 14 bases between. The V gene's germline CDR1 is SGHRS and CDR2 YFSETQ. There are 15 residues in the CDR3.

V usage is TRBV11-3 and J usage is TRBJ2-7; a weak D match, TRBD1 (6 bases). There are 15 residues in the CDR3. CDR1 and CDR2 from the germline V gene are SGHNT and YENEEA. Trimming took off 6 bases at V and 2 bases at J, with 17 bases between the two ends. As DNA, the CDR3 is TGTGCCAGCAGTTATGGGCAGGGGTTTGCCTACGAGCAGTACTTC. Its protein product is CASSYGQGFAYEQYF.

V is TRBV11-1 and J is TRBJ1-1; a weak D match, TRBD1 (6 bases). This CDR3 is 16 amino acids long. In germline, CDR1 is SGHAT, CDR2 FQDESV (reference sequence). V was shortened by 4 bases and J by 6 bases, with 21 bases between the two germline ends. CDR3 sequence reads: CASSSVRGSWSPEAFF. The DNA for the CDR3 is TGTGCCAGCAGCTCCGTCAGGGGCAGCTGGTCCCCTGAAGCTTTCTTT. Looking up the rest from reference TRBV11-1 and TRBJ1-1 gives the full variable domain: EAEVAQSPRYKITEKSQAVAFWCDPISGHATLYWYRQILGQGPELLVQFQDESVVDDSQLPKDRFSAERLKGVDSTLKIQPAELGDSAMYLCASSSVRGSWSPEAFFGQGTRLTVV.

The gene calls are TRBV7-3 and TRBJ2-2; 15 bases map to TRBD2. The J segment lost 4 bases and the V segment lost 5 bases, leaving 8 bases of the junction unmatched. The CDR3 covers 18 residues. Germline CDR1 reads SGHTA; CDR2 reads FQGTGA. CDR3 sequence reads: CASSRTSGGAGGTGELFF. Written as DNA, the CDR3 is TGTGCCAGCAGCAGGACTAGCGGGGGGGCCGGTGGCACCGGGGAGCTGTTTTTT. Complete variable domain (other parts from reference TRBV7-3 and TRBJ2-2): GAGVSQTPSNKVTEKGKYVELRCDPISGHTALYWYRQSLGQGPEFLIYFQGTGAADDSGLPNDRFFAVRPEGSVSTLKIQRTERGDSAVYLCASSRTSGGAGGTGELFFGEGSRLTVL.

The V call is TRBV6-5, the J call TRBJ1-4; 7 bases line up with TRBD1. CDR3 length equals 15 residues. Trimming cost V 2 bases and J 4 bases; bases outside gene matches: 4. Germline V CDR1 and CDR2: MNHEY, SVGAGI. CDR3 amino acids: CASSYSGQVNEKLFF. Here the CDR3 DNA reads TGTGCCAGCAGTTACAGTGGACAGGTTAATGAAAAACTGTTTTTT.

The chain carries TRBV5-1 and TRBJ1-3; D is uncertain. Germline V gene sequence: CDR1 SGHRS, CDR2 YFSETQ. This CDR3 spans 17 amino acids. The germline V and J ends were trimmed by 0 bases and 0 bases, with 13 bases remaining between them. The CDR3 spells CASSLVPDTFSGNTIYF. For the CDR3, the DNA is TGCGCCAGCAGCTTGGTGCCAGATACATTCTCTGGAAACACCATATATTTT. Together with reference TRBV5-1 and TRBJ1-3, the CDR3 gives the full variable domain: KAGVTQTPRYLIKTRGQQVTLSCSPISGHRSVSWYQQTPGQGLQFLFEYFSETQRNKGNFPGRFSGRQFSNSRSEMNVSTLELGDSALYLCASSLVPDTFSGNTIYFGEGSWLTVV.

The chain is built from TRBV11-2 and TRBJ1-3; TRBD1 matches at 7 bases. Germline loops: CDR1 SGHAT, CDR2 FQNNGV. This CDR3 is 14 amino acids long. Losses at the gene ends were 5 bases for V and 3 bases for J; bases not matched to a gene: 4. CDR3 amino acids: CASSQDRVGNTIYF. The CDR3 nucleotides are TGTGCCAGCAGCCAAGACAGGGTTGGAAACACCATATATTTT.

The chain combines TRBV6-5 with TRBJ2-7, with 7 positions matching TRBD1. V lost 2 bases to trimming and J lost 3 bases; unmatched junction nucleotides: 10. There are 16 residues in the CDR3. CDR1 is MNHEY and CDR2 is SVGAGI in the germline V gene. CDR3 loop: CASSYQQGVRLYEQYF. In DNA form, the CDR3 reads TGTGCCAGCAGTTACCAGCAGGGGGTGAGGCTCTACGAGCAGTACTTC.

The chain employs TRBV29-1 and TRBJ2-7, with TRBD1 matching over 9 bases. With 7 bases clipped from V and 5 bases from J, the junction kept 12 bases outside the gene matches. This CDR3 is 14 amino acids long. Germline CDR1 is SQVTM and CDR2 is ANQGSEA. The DNA for the CDR3 is TGCAGCGCCGTTGCCATGGGACAGGGAGACGAGCAGTACTTC. It specifies CSAVAMGQGDEQYF.

This rearrangement joins TRBV5-1 to TRBJ1-1; 7 nucleotides match TRBD1. V gave up 3 bases and J gave up 2 bases; unmatched junction bases: 4. Germline V gene sequence: CDR1 SGHRS, CDR2 YFSETQ. The CDR3 runs to 14 residues. CDR3 region: CASSSGQINTEAFF. As DNA, the CDR3 is TGCGCCAGCAGCTCGGGACAGATTAACACTGAAGCTTTCTTT.

The chain is built from TRBV7-3 and TRBJ1-1; TRBD1 aligns across 8 bases. Germline loops: CDR1 SGHTA, CDR2 FQGTGA. V dropped 5 bases and J dropped 5; count of bases not matched to a gene: 4. This CDR3 has 13 amino acids. CDR3 loop: CASSAGQGTEAFF. The CDR3, as DNA: TGTGCCAGCAGCGCCGGACAGGGTACTGAAGCTTTCTTT.

The rearrangement joins TRBV6-4 to TRBJ2-3; tentatively, D is TRBD1 (5 bases). V shed 0 bases and J shed 4 bases, with 14 bases lying between them. CDR3 size: 16 residues. Germline V gives CDR1 MRHNA, CDR2 SNTAGT. CDR3 bases: TGTGCCAGCAGTGACTCGCCTGTGCAGGGTTCAGATACGCAGTATTTT. Protein: CASSDSPVQGSDTQYF.

J is TRBJ2-1 and V is TRBV2, with a weak D call TRBD2 (5 bases). The CDR3 has 14 residues. Trimming cost V 8 bases and J 4 bases, with 15 bases left between them. Germline V lookup: CDR1 SNHLY, CDR2 FYNNEI. The CDR3 here is CASSRTGIYNEQFF. CDR3 DNA: TGTGCCAGCTCCCGGACGGGGATTTACAATGAGCAGTTCTTC.

This chain joins TRBV7-2 and TRBJ2-7, with D perhaps matching TRBD2 (6 bases). The CDR3 contains 13 residues. The V end was cut by 8 bases, the J end by 0 bases, with 11 bases between. From germline, CDR1 is SGHTA and CDR2 FQGNSA. The CDR3 loop reads CASGRRISYEQYF. For the CDR3, the DNA is TGTGCCAGCGGGAGGAGGATCTCCTACGAGCAGTACTTC.

The rearrangement links TRBV3-1 (or the pseudogene TRBV3-2) to TRBJ1-6; weak D call: TRBD1 (6 bases). V lost 3 bases and J lost 10, with 19 bases in between. In germline, CDR1 is LGHDT, CDR2 YNNKEL (reference sequence). This CDR3 is built from 16 residues. Here the CDR3 reads CASSQSTQGIGSPLHF. In DNA form, the CDR3 reads TGTGCCAGCAGCCAGTCTACACAGGGAATAGGGTCACCCCTCCACTTT.

The chain has TRBV6-5 and TRBJ2-1, with D possibly TRBD2 on 7 matching bases. This CDR3 region has 16 residues. The germline V gene has CDR1 MNHEY and CDR2 SVGAGI. V shed 2 bases and J shed 2 bases, with 13 bases lying between them. CDR3 sequence (DNA): TGTGCCAGCAGTTACAGGGGGGGCCCGACCTACAATGAGCAGTTCTTC. Its protein product is CASSYRGGPTYNEQFF.

The rearrangement links TRBV4-1 to TRBJ2-1; 10 bases are a match to TRBD2. Trimming cost V 1 base and J 9 bases; bases outside gene matches: 9. Per germline, CDR1 MGHRA and CDR2 YSYEKL. The CDR3 contains 16 residues. CDR3 DNA: TGCGCCAGCAGCCAAGGGGTACTAGCGGGGAAATTTGAGCAGTTCTTC. Translation: CASSQGVLAGKFEQFF.

The V call is TRBV2, the J call TRBJ1-1; tentative D call: TRBD1 (5 bases). CDR1 is SNHLY and CDR2 is FYNNEI in the germline V gene. CDR3 length equals 14 residues. Between the trimmed V and J ends, which lost 11 bases and 1 base, there was a span of 17 bases. CDR3 sequence (DNA): TGTGCCGCCAACGGAGCTGACAGGAACACTGAAGCTTTCTTT. Translation gives CAANGADRNTEAFF.

This clone appeared once. The chain carries TRBV28 and TRBJ1-2, with 10 bases fitting TRBD1. From germline, CDR1 is MDHEN and CDR2 SYDVKM. Germline trimming cut 1 base from V and 9 bases from J; bases unmatched to any gene: 20. CDR3 length: 19 amino acids. DNA of the CDR3: TGTGCCAGCAGTTTATTTGTCGGGGGACAGGGGACTATGTATGGTAGCTACACCTTC. This encodes CASSLFVGGQGTMYGSYTF.

The rearrangement links TRBV7-6 to TRBJ2-2; D gene ambiguous. The germline CDR1 and CDR2 sequences are SGHVS and FNYEAQ. The CDR3 has 15 amino acids. Trimming took off 3 bases at V and 2 bases at J, with 10 bases between the two ends. CDR3 sequence reads: CASSFLTTNTGELFF. CDR3 nucleotide sequence: TGTGCCAGCAGCTTCCTAACTACAAACACCGGGGAGCTGTTTTTT.

In its sample, this clone was seen once. This sequence joins TRBV29-1 and TRBJ2-7, with 7 nucleotides matching TRBD2. The length of the CDR3 is 12 residues. Germline loops: CDR1 SQVTM, CDR2 ANQGSEA. With 6 bases clipped from V and 3 bases from J, the junction kept 5 bases outside the gene matches. CDR3 in amino acids: CSVTSVFYEQYF. DNA of the CDR3: TGCAGCGTAACTAGCGTCTTCTACGAGCAGTACTTC.

CDR3 in amino acids: CASSLLQGNYGYTF. The CDR3 nucleotides are TGTGCCAGCAGCTTGTTACAGGGGAACTATGGCTACACCTTC. V and J are TRBV7-9 and TRBJ1-2; 7 bases map to TRBD1. CDR3 length equals 14 residues. Germline values: CDR1 SEHNR, CDR2 FQNEAQ (reference sequence). Trimming removed 3 bases from V and 2 bases from J; junction bases left unmatched: 3.

This chain uses TRBV9 with TRBJ2-5; unclear D gene. V gave up 3 bases and J gave up 1 base, with 13 bases separating them. CDR3 size: 15 residues. The V gene's germline CDR1 is SGDLS and CDR2 YYNGEE. For the CDR3, the DNA is TGTGCCAGCAGCGGACGACACAGAACCCAAGAGACCCAGTACTTC. Its translation is CASSGRHRTQETQYF. Drawing the rest from reference TRBV9 and TRBJ2-5, the complete variable domain is DSGVTQTPKHLITATGQRVTLRCSPRSGDLSVYWYQQSLDQGLQFLIQYYNGEERAKGNILERFSAQQFPDLHSELNLSSLELGDSALYFCASSGRHRTQETQYFGPGTRLLVL.